Described below is a single TCR beta chain sequence and its context. This sample was included in a study of human T cells and chemical hapten exposure. About the study: Donors were sensitized with 2% DPC on the upper inner arm.

Germline CDR1 and CDR2: SNHLY and FYNNEI. CDR3 length: 16 amino acids. The V gene end was trimmed by 4 bases and the J gene end by 2 bases; junction bases not matched to a gene: 10. MiXCR was run by TCRdb on the RACE reads, yielding one entry per CDR3 protein. The data contain approximately 100,000 distinct CDR3 sequences, roughly 9.6% of them seen just once; the ten biggest clones take up under 4.5%. Time point described: patch test 1, 2 weeks after DPC sensitization. Treatment specified: therapeutic diphenylcyclopropenone sensitization with weekly scalp DPC. V usage is TRBV2 and J usage is TRBJ2-5; 7 nucleotides agree with TRBD2. Sequences were derived from whole blood, sampled in connection with sensitization to the hapten diphenylcyclopropenone (DPC). The clonotype was recovered from a woman between 35 and 50 years old with alopecia areata. Some clones in this sample may be carry-over from other donors' samples. CDR3 in amino acids: CASSVGLAAGQETQYF. The CDR3 coding sequence is TGTGCCAGCAGTGTCGGGCTAGCGGCGGGACAAGAGACCCAGTACTTC.